This T cell receptor (beta chain) came from a study of cytomegalovirus exposure and HLA in healthy donors. Study summary: Among the 300 to 450 genotyped donors, over 70% were placed in the Caucasian-associated ancestry cluster.

Comments on this clone: Antigen unknown.

This CDR3 region has 17 residues. The ends lost 0 bases at V and 4 bases at J; junction bases unmatched: 6. Points from the study as a whole: TCR beta V- and J-gene trimming, according to a later analysis, was linked to a missense DCLRE1C variant. The authors confirmed in vitro that three CMV-associated chains were specific for CMV antigens.

The PCR had 60 Vbeta and 13 Jbeta primers. Clones were read by immunoSEQ multiplex PCR, and TCRdb kept only the in-frame ones, dropping some. The data show about 150,000 clones, roughly four fifths seen once. Material: PBMCs. The receptor comes from a man aged 30 to 45 in good health and CMV-seronegative. The gene calls are TRBV23-1 and TRBJ2-1; 10 bases are shared with TRBD2. TRBV23-1 is filed as an ORF, its function uncertain. This chain's CDR3 is CASSQSGTSGEYNEQFF. CDR3 bases: TGCGCCAGCAGTCAATCCGGCACTAGCGGGGAGTACAATGAGCAGTTCTTC.